Reported below is one T cell receptor beta chain. Its antigen is currently unknown. The data were produced by immunoSEQ multiplex PCR, yet TCRdb's version contains in-frame clones alone and is incomplete. The table has hundreds of thousands of clones, 89% seen once; the top ten hold over 1.3%. The data are from a study of Ad26.COV2.S vaccination and SARS-CoV-2 variants. For the study at large: Donor allocation was to the COV1001 Ad26.COV2.S trial arm. Broader study findings: Non-spike TCR breadth did not differ much between vaccine and placebo recipients.

Trimming removed 4 bases at V and 2 bases at J, with 17 bases between. CDR1 is SGHRS, CDR2 YFSETQ, per germline. This CDR3 is 16 amino acids long. This sample's treatment: 19 received Ad26.COV2.S at low or high dose, single or two shots; roughly five received placebo; per-sample allocation not given. On day 63 after the first injection, vaccine and placebo recipients gave samples. The donor was a Boston adult aged 18-55 years. Sample: peripheral blood, taken in a trial of Ad26.COV2.S vaccine versus placebo. V usage is TRBV5-1 and J usage is TRBJ2-3, with D tentatively TRBD1 (6 bases). The sequence was collected from a person between 18 and 65 years old who received the Ad26.COV2.S COVID-19 vaccine or a placebo. As DNA, the CDR3 is TGCGCCAGCAGCACGACGGGACACGGCTTCACAGATACGCAGTATTTT. As protein: CASSTTGHGFTDTQYF.